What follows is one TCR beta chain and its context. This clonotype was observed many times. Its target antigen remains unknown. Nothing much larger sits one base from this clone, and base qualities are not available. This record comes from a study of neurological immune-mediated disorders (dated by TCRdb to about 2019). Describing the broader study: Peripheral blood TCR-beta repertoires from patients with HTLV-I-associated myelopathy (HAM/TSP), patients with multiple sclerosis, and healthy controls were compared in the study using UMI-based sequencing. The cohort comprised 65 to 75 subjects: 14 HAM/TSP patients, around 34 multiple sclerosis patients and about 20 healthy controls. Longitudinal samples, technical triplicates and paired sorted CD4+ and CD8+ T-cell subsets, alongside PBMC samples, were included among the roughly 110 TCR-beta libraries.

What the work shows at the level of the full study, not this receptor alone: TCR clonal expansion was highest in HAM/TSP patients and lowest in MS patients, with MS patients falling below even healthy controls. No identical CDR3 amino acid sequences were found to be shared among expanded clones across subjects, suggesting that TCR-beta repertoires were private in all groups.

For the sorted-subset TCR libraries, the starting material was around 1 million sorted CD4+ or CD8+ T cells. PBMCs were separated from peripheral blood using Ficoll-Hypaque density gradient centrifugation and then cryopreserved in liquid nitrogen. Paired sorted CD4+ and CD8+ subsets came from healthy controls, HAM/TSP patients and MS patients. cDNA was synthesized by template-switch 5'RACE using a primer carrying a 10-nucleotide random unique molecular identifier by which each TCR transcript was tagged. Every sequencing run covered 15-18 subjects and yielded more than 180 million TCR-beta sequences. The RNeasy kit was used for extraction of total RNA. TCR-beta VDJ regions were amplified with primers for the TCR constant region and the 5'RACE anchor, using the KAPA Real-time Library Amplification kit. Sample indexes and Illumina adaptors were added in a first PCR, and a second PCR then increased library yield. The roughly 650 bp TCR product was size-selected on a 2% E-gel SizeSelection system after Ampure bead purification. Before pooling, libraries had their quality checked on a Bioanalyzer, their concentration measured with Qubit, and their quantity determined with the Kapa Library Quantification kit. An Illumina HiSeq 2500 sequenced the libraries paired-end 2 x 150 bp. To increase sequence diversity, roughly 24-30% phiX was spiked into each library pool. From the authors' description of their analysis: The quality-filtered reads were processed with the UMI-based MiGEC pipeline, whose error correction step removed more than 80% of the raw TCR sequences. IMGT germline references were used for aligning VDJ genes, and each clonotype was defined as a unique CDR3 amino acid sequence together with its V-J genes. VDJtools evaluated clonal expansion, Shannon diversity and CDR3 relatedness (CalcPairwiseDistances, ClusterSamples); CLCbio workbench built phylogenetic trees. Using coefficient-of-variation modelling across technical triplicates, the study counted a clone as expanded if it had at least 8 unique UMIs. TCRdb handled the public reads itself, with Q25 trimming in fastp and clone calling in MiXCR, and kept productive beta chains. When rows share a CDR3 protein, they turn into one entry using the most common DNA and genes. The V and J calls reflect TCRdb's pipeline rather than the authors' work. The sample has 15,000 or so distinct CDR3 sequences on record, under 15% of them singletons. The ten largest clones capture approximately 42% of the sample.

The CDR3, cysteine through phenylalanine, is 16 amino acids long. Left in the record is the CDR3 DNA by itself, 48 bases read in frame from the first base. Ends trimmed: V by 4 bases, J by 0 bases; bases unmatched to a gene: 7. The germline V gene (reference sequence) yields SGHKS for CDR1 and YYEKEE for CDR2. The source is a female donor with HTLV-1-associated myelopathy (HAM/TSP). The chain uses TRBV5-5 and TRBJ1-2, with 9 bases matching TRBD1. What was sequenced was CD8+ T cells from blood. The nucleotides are TGTGCCAGCAGCGCAACCGGGACAGGGCCTAACTATGGCTACACCTTC. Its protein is CASSATGTGPNYGYTF.